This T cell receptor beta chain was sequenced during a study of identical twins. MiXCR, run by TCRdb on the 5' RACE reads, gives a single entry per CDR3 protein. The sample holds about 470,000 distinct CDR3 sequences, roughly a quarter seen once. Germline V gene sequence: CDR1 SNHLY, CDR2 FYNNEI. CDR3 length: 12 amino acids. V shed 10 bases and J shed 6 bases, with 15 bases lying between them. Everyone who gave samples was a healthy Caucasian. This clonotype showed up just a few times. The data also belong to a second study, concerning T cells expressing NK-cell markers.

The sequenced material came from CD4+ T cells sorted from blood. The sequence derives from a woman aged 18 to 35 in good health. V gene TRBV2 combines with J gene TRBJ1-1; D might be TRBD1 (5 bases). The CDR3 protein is CAMARRASEAFF. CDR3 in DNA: TGTGCCATGGCTCGCAGGGCTTCTGAAGCTTTCTTT.